This TCR beta chain was found in a study of regulatory T cells in long-lasting Graves disease. Arm-PCR of CDR3 regions and iRepertoire HTBI primers were used to build TCR beta libraries. As handled by the study authors: Across the samples, identification revealed around 65 TRBV and 14 TRBJ segments. One entry per CDR3 protein results from TCRdb running MiXCR on the multiplex PCR reads. The V and J calls shown here were made by TCRdb, not taken from the authors' results. The repertoire holds 700,000 or so distinct CDR3 sequences, 25% to 30% seen once, with about two fifths in the top ten. Noted time point: persistent/refractory GD, antithyroid drugs over 5 years with positive TRAb. PBMCs were the source of the RNA used for TCR sequencing. With 4 bases clipped from V and 5 bases from J, the junction kept 6 bases outside the gene matches. The V gene's germline CDR1 is MDHEN and CDR2 SYDVKM. The CDR3 has 16 residues.

Whole-study findings and limits: Persistent patients shared more public clonotypes (around 3,000) than new patients (966). Segments TRBV28, TRBJ1-2 and TRBJ2-5 showed preferential usage in persistent disease.

The table lists this clonotype with many counts. No antigen is known for it. Sequenced material: peripheral blood mononuclear cells (PBMCs), taken when the disease was refractory, from a patient treated with antithyroid drugs. V is TRBV28 and J is TRBJ1-4; 11 positions agree with TRBD1. The clonotype comes from a female donor with Graves disease. The CDR3: CASSSPGQGGNEKLFF. The CDR3 coding sequence is TGTGCCAGCAGTTCCCCGGGACAGGGGGGAAATGAAAAACTGTTTTTT.